These 16 T cell receptor beta chains share one sample of origin, sequenced in a study of cytomegalovirus exposure and HLA in healthy donors. The PCR used 60 Vbeta and 13 Jbeta primers. Assay: immunoSEQ multiplex PCR; the TCRdb copy retains only in-frame clones and omits some. The table includes roughly 100,000 clones, approximately 81% detected once. Sample: PBMCs. These receptors came from a young man in good health and CMV-seronegative.

The V call is TRBV6-6, the J call TRBJ1-1; 9 nucleotides line up with TRBD1. The CDR3 is made up of 14 amino acids. J lost 3 bases, V lost 4 bases, and 3 bases had no gene match. Germline values: CDR1 MNHNY, CDR2 SVGAGI (reference sequence). The DNA of the CDR3 is TGTGCCAGCAGTTCAAGGACAGGGGACACTGAAGCTTTCTTT. Its translation: CASSSRTGDTEAFF.

This chain joins TRBV28 and TRBJ2-7; 7 nucleotides agree with TRBD2. V dropped 6 bases and J dropped 4; count of bases not matched to a gene: 9. The CDR3 has 14 residues. CDR1 and CDR2 from the germline V gene are MDHEN and SYDVKM. The CDR3 reads CASSPTGGSYEQYF. CDR3 DNA sequence: TGTGCCAGCAGCCCCACGGGGGGATCGTACGAGCAGTACTTC. The whole variable domain, remainder taken from reference TRBV28 and TRBJ2-7, is DVKVTQSSRYLVKRTGEKVFLECVQDMDHENMFWYRQDPGLGLRLIYFSYDVKMKEKGDIPEGYSVSREKKERFSLILESASTNQTSMYLCASSPTGGSYEQYFGPGTRLTVT.

The rearrangement uses TRBV4-3 and TRBJ1-2; D not certain. There are 13 residues in the CDR3. V lost 0 bases and J lost 8, with 10 bases in between. Germline assignment: CDR1 LGHNA and CDR2 YSLEER. DNA for the CDR3: TGCGCCAGCAGCCAAGATGTGGTCCGGGGCTACACCTTC. Translation: CASSQDVVRGYTF.

Only a few counts were recorded for this clone. The genes are TRBV29-1 and TRBJ2-2, with TRBD2 identical over 9 bases. Per germline, CDR1 SQVTM and CDR2 ANQGSEA. The CDR3 runs to 16 residues. V was clipped by 8 bases and J by 5 bases; unmatched bases: 15. The CDR3 reads CSTSGAASGTTGELFF. The CDR3 nucleotides read TGCAGCACCTCTGGTGCGGCTAGCGGGACAACCGGGGAGCTGTTTTTT.

The chain employs TRBV11-3 and TRBJ2-7; D unresolved. This CDR3 is 13 amino acids long. Germline V lookup: CDR1 SGHNT, CDR2 YENEEA. Trimming shortened V by 4 bases and J by 3 bases, and 10 bases separated the two germline ends. The CDR3 nucleotides read TGTGCCAGCAGCTCCCACATGAACTACGAGCAGTACTTC. The encoded protein is CASSSHMNYEQYF.

V is TRBV7-9 and J is TRBJ2-1; 12 bases align to TRBD2. The V gene's germline CDR1 is SEHNR and CDR2 FQNEAQ (reference sequence). The CDR3 extends over 14 amino acids. V dropped 6 bases and J dropped 10; count of bases not matched to a gene: 7. CDR3 sequence: CASSSGTSGWEQFF. As DNA, the CDR3 is TGTGCCAGCAGTTCAGGGACTAGCGGGTGGGAGCAGTTCTTC.

The V gene is TRBV5-4, the J gene TRBJ2-3, with D possibly being TRBD1 (6 bases). The V gene lost 4 bases and the J gene lost 0 bases, with 9 bases spanning the gap. The V gene's germline CDR1 is SGHNT and CDR2 YYREEE (reference sequence). This CDR3 has 14 residues. Here the CDR3 reads CASSGQFSTDTQYF. The CDR3 region has the DNA TGTGCCAGCAGCGGACAGTTTAGCACAGATACGCAGTATTTT.

This clone came up once. This chain joins TRBV4-1 and TRBJ2-7; possible D gene TRBD1, 6 bases. V was cut by 4 bases and J by 6 bases, with 13 bases left in between. Germline CDR1 MGHRA, CDR2 YSYEKL. The CDR3 consists of 13 residues. The CDR3 loop is CASSLKQDSEQYF. CDR3 coding DNA: TGCGCCAGCAGCCTAAAACAGGACAGCGAGCAGTACTTC.

The chain couples TRBV4-3 to TRBJ2-4, with 7 positions matching TRBD1. V lost 2 bases and J lost 4; bases outside the gene matches: 11. CDR3 length: 17 amino acids. The germline gives CDR1 LGHNA, CDR2 YSLEER. CDR3 protein: CASSQRKNTGQKNIQYF. CDR3 nucleotides: TGCGCCAGCAGCCAAAGGAAAAATACGGGACAGAAAAACATTCAGTACTTC.

The chain is built from TRBV5-1 and TRBJ2-1, with a possible D match to TRBD2 (7 bases). Looked up from germline, CDR1 is SGHRS and CDR2 is YFSETQ. The CDR3 covers 16 residues. The ends were cut back, 4 bases at V and 2 bases at J, with 16 bases in the middle. The CDR3 here is CASSGDGGGTYNEQFF. The CDR3 nucleotides read TGCGCCAGCAGCGGCGATGGGGGGGGCACCTACAATGAGCAGTTCTTC.

V usage is TRBV28 and J usage is TRBJ1-2, with D possibly matching TRBD1 (6 bases). The CDR3 runs 14 residues. V shed 5 bases and J shed 2 bases, with 12 bases lying between them. CDR1 and CDR2 (germline): MDHEN, SYDVKM. CDR3 in DNA: TGTGCCAGCAGTATCACAGGGCCCAACTATGGCTACACCTTC. It encodes CASSITGPNYGYTF.

About this clone: One end of the junction varies from germline; a read error may be responsible. CDR3 sequence: CSAFPGIGGF. The CDR3 nucleotides are TGCAGTGCATTTCCGGGAATAGGAGGCTTC. This chain connects TRBV20-1 to TRBJ1-2; D remains unclear. The germline gives CDR1 DFQATT, CDR2 SNEGSKA (reference sequence). This CDR3 is 10 amino acids long.

This clone appeared a few times. The V and J genes are TRBV27 and TRBJ1-6; 7 bases match TRBD1. J lost 6 bases, V lost 2 bases, and 4 bases had no gene match. The length of the CDR3 is 15 residues. Per the germline V gene, CDR1 is MNHEY and CDR2 is SMNVEV (reference sequence). The CDR3 loop reads CASSLGTELNSPLHF. CDR3 in DNA: TGTGCCAGCAGTTTAGGGACAGAACTTAATTCACCCCTCCACTTT.

V gene TRBV28 combines with J gene TRBJ1-1, with D unclear. Germline V gives CDR1 MDHEN, CDR2 SYDVKM. This CDR3 comprises 14 residues. Trimming cost V 2 bases and J 2 bases, with 9 bases left between them. The DNA of the CDR3 is TGTGCCAGCAGTTTACGTGTAGTTAACACTGAAGCTTTCTTT. Translated: CASSLRVVNTEAFF.

V is TRBV6-1 and J is TRBJ2-5; TRBD2 matches 8 bases. Germline CDR1 is MNHNS and CDR2 is SASEGT. J lost 2 bases, V lost 8 bases, and 4 bases had no gene match. The CDR3 loop spans 13 amino acids. CDR3 residues: CASGRLAQETQYF. CDR3 in DNA: TGTGCCAGCGGAAGACTAGCGCAAGAGACCCAGTACTTC.

The count of this clone is one. The rearrangement links TRBV18 to TRBJ2-1; 11 bases are a match to TRBD2. CDR3 length: 16 amino acids. Germline lookup yields CDR1 KGHSH and CDR2 LQKENI. J lost 8 bases, V lost 4 bases, and 10 bases had no gene match. CDR3 sequence reads: CASSLTTSGVGYEQFF. The CDR3, as DNA: TGTGCCAGCTCACTAACGACTAGCGGGGTCGGGTATGAGCAGTTCTTC. The entire variable domain, with the rest obtained from reference TRBV18 and TRBJ2-1, is as follows: NAGVMQNPRHLVRRRGQEARLRCSPMKGHSHVYWYRQLPEEGLKFMVYLQKENIIDESGMPKERFSAEFPKEGPSILRIQQVVRGDSAAYFCASSLTTSGVGYEQFFGPGTRLTVL.